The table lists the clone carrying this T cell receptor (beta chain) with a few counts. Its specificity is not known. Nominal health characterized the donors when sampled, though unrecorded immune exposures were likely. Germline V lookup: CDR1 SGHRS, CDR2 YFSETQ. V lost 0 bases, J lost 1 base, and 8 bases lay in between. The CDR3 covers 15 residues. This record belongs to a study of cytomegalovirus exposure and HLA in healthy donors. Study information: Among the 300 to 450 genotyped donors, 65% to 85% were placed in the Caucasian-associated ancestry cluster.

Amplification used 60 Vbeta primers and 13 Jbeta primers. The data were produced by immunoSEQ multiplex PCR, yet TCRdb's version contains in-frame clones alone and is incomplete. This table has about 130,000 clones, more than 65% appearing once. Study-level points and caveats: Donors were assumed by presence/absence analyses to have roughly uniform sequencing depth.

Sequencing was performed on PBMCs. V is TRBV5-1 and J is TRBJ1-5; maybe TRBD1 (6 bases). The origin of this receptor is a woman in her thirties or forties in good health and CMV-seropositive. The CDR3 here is CASSLDGTSNQPQHF. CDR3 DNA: TGCGCCAGCAGCTTGGATGGGACAAGCAATCAGCCCCAGCATTTT.